The TCR beta chain under discussion was sequenced for a study of CD8+ T cells in alopecia areata. Whole-study findings and limits: Mice showed clearer TCR sharing than patients did, a gap that was possibly HLA-related.

Germline assignment: CDR1 MGHRA and CDR2 YSYEKL. The CDR3 runs to 15 residues. V dropped 2 bases and J dropped 4; count of bases not matched to a gene: 6. Extracted RNA was reverse transcribed into cDNA, the sequencing template. Here immunoSEQ multiplex PCR was the method, and the copy in TCRdb shows in-frame clones only, minus some. The sample yields 110,000 to 150,000 clones, about 60% seen once. This clone came up once. Its specificity is unknown. The sample consisted of CD4+ T cells sorted from blood, taken at week 0. This sequence was found in a human donor with alopecia areata. The chain uses TRBV4-1 and TRBJ1-2, with 8 bases identical to TRBD1. CDR3 amino acids: CASSQPGTGIYGYTF. CDR3 DNA sequence: TGCGCCAGCAGCCAACCCGGGACAGGAATCTATGGCTACACCTTC.